The rows below give T cell receptor beta chains drawn from one sample of a study of blood T cells in healthy people across ages. Using its own MiXCR run on the 5' RACE reads, TCRdb lists one record per CDR3 protein. The sample consists of 790,000 or so distinct CDR3 sequences, 56% of them appearing once. Material: blood. The receptors come from a middle-aged man in good health. Each CDR3 is given with its conserved first and last residue. D genes are given only for firm matches. Clone size is not always given. Where it is, it says once, few, many or a class for expanded clones.

clone size	J gene	V gene	D gene	CDR3 length	CDR3 protein	CDR3 DNA
.	TRBJ2-7	TRBV29-1	.	11	CSVERAGEQYF	TGCAGCGTTGAGCGGGCAGGCGAGCAGTACTTC
.	TRBJ2-1	TRBV29-1	TRBD2	14	CSVPGLAFYNEQFF	TGCAGCGTGCCGGGACTAGCTTTCTACAATGAGCAGTTCTTC
.	TRBJ2-5	TRBV28	.	18	CASSPQGGGRSPGETQYF	TGTGCCAGCAGTCCACAAGGGGGAGGGCGGTCGCCGGGAGAGACCCAGTACTTC
.	TRBJ2-7	TRBV9	TRBD1	14	CASSVEDRDYEQYF	TGTGCCAGCAGCGTAGAGGACAGGGACTACGAGCAGTACTTC
.	TRBJ2-1	TRBV7-8	TRBD1	15	CASSPRTGDYNEQFF	TGTGCCAGCAGCCCCCGTACAGGGGACTACAATGAGCAGTTCTTC
.	TRBJ1-2	TRBV28	TRBD1	14	CASRGTGGDYGYTF	TGTGCCAGCAGGGGGACAGGGGGCGACTATGGCTACACCTTC
.	TRBJ1-2	TRBV27	.	12	CASSLLGRVYTF	TGTGCCAGCAGTTTATTAGGGAGAGTCTACACCTTC
.	TRBJ2-3	TRBV6-5	.	16	CASSYSIPRVTDTQYF	TGTGCCAGCAGTTACTCGATCCCACGGGTGACAGATACGCAGTATTTT
.	TRBJ2-1	TRBV6-1	.	14	CASREVTGYNEQFF	TGTGCCAGCAGAGAGGTGACAGGTTACAATGAGCAGTTCTTC
.	TRBJ2-3	TRBV11-2	TRBD2	16	CASSSNTGRQRDTQYF	TGTGCCAGCAGCTCAAATACCGGGAGGCAGAGGGATACGCAGTATTTT
many	TRBJ2-5	TRBV29-1	.	14	CSVDFRSPGETQYF	TGCAGCGTTGATTTTCGCAGCCCCGGGGAGACCCAGTACTTC
.	TRBJ1-5	TRBV7-2	.	14	CASSSPLSNQPQHF	TGTGCCAGCAGCTCCCCCTTGAGCAATCAGCCCCAGCATTTT
once	TRBJ1-5	TRBV20-1	.	12	CSADDGNQPQHF	TGCAGTGCTGACGACGGTAATCAGCCCCAGCATTTT
.	TRBJ2-1	TRBV10-3	.	14	CAISTGATPNEQFF	TGTGCCATCAGTACTGGGGCTACCCCTAATGAGCAGTTCTTC
.	TRBJ1-1	TRBV6-6	TRBD1	15	CASTNTGTGNTEAFF	TGTGCCAGTACAAATACCGGGACAGGGAACACTGAAGCTTTCTTT
once	TRBJ2-4	TRBV4-1	TRBD1	20	CASSLRRTGMESFAKNIQYF	TGCGCCAGCAGCCTTCGTCGGACAGGGATGGAGTCTTTTGCCAAAAACATTCAGTACTTC
.	TRBJ1-5	TRBV27	TRBD1	16	CASSPMDRGPDQPQHF	TGTGCCAGCAGTCCCATGGACAGGGGGCCAGATCAGCCCCAGCATTTT
.	TRBJ2-3	TRBV29-1	.	12	CSVAYSGDTQYF	TGCAGCGTTGCTTATAGCGGCGATACGCAGTATTTT
.	TRBJ2-6	TRBV4-2	.	18	CASSQELAGGPGANVLTF	TGTGCCAGCAGCCAAGAATTGGCTGGGGGGCCTGGGGCCAACGTCCTGACTTTC
.	TRBJ2-2	TRBV27	.	13	CASSLSKGGELFF	TGTGCCAGCAGTTTATCGAAAGGGGGGGAGCTGTTTTTT
few	TRBJ2-5	TRBV7-2	TRBD2	16	CASSLAQSGRGETQYF	TGTGCCAGCAGCTTAGCGCAGAGCGGGAGGGGTGAGACCCAGTACTTC
few	TRBJ2-3	TRBV7-9	TRBD2	17	CASRPLGGPGRTDTQYF	TGTGCCAGCAGGCCCTTGGGAGGGCCAGGGAGGACAGATACGCAGTATTTT
.	TRBJ1-5	TRBV15	.	17	CATSRARGGYSDQPQHF	TGTGCCACCAGCAGAGCCCGGGGGGGTTATAGCGATCAGCCCCAGCATTTT
few	TRBJ1-1	TRBV5-1	.	13	CASSLQRDTEAFF	TGCGCCAGCAGCTTGCAAAGGGACACTGAAGCTTTCTTT
.	TRBJ2-1	TRBV20-1	TRBD2	16	CSAREVAGSSYNEQFF	TGCAGTGCTAGAGAAGTAGCGGGAAGCTCCTACAATGAGCAGTTCTTC
once	TRBJ2-5	TRBV5-1	.	15	CASNARAAGQETQYF	TGCGCCAGCAACGCGAGGGCCGCCGGACAAGAGACCCAGTACTTC
.	TRBJ2-6	TRBV20-1	.	14	CSAQLGFGANVLTF	TGCAGTGCCCAGCTCGGGTTTGGGGCCAACGTCCTGACTTTC
few	TRBJ2-5	TRBV5-1	.	15	CASSFARERQETQYF	TGCGCCAGCAGCTTCGCCAGGGAGAGGCAAGAGACCCAGTACTTC
.	TRBJ2-1	TRBV6-2/TRBV6-3	.	14	CASSLGLQGSEQFF	TGTGCCAGCAGTCTCGGGCTGCAGGGATCCGAGCAGTTCTTC
.	TRBJ2-7	TRBV5-1	.	17	CASSLGPARGSYNEQYF	TGCGCCAGCAGCTTGGGGCCGGCTAGGGGGTCCTACAATGAGCAGTACTTC
once	TRBJ2-2	TRBV6-2/TRBV6-3	.	16	CASSRVPPGNTGELFF	TGTGCCAGCAGCCGGGTCCCCCCGGGAAACACCGGGGAGCTGTTTTTT
.	TRBJ2-1	TRBV9	.	13	CASSAQISHEQFF	TGTGCCAGCAGCGCCCAGATATCCCATGAGCAGTTCTTC
.	TRBJ2-7	TRBV15	.	13	CATSRAGPVEQYF	TGTGCCACCAGCAGGGCAGGACCCGTCGAGCAGTACTTC